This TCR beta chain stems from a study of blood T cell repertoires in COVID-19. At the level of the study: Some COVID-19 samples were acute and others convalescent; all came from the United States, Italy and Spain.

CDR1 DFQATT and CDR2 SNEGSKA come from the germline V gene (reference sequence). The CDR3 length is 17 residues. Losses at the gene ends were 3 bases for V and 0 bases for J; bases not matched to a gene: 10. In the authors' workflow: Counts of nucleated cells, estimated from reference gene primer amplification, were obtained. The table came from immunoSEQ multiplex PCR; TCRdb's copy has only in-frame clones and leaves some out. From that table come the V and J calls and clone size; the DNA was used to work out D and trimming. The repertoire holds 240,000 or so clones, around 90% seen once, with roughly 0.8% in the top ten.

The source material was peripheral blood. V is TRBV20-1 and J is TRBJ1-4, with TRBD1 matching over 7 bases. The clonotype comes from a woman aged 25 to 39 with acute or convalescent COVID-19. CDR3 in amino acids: CSASFIRDRATNEKLFF. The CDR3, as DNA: TGCAGTGCTAGTTTCATCCGGGACAGAGCAACTAATGAAAAACTGTTTTTT.